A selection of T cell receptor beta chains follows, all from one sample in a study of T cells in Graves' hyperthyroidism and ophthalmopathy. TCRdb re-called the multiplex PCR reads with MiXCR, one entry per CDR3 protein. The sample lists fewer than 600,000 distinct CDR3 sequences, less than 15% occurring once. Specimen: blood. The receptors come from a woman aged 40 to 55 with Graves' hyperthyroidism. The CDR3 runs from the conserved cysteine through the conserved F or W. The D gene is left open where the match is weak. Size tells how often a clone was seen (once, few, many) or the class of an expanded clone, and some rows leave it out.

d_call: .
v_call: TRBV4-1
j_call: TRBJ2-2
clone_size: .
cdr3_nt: TGCGCCAGCAGCCAAGTTGTCGGGCTACACACCGGGGAGCTGTTTTTT
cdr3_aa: CASSQVVGLHTGELFF

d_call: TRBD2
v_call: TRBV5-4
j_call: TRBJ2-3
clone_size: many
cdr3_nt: TGTGCCAGCACCGTCGGGCGGGAGCTAAGCACAGATACGCAGTATTTT
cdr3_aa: CASTVGRELSTDTQYF

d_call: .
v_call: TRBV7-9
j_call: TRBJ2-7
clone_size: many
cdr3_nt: TGTGCCAGCAGCTTGGACAGCTCCTTAGACCACGAGCAGTACTTC
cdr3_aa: CASSLDSSLDHEQYF

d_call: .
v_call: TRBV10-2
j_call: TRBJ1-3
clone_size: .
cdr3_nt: TGCGCCAGCAGTGTTCTTCCGTTGGAATCTGGAAACACCATATATTTT
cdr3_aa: CASSVLPLESGNTIYF

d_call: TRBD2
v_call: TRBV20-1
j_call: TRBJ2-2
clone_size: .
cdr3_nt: TGCAGTGCTCTCCTACTAGCGGAGAACACCGGGGAGCTGTTTTTT
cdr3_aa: CSALLLAENTGELFF

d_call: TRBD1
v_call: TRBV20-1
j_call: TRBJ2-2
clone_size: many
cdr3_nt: TGCAGTGCGGCGACAGGGGTGACCGGGGAGCTGTTTTTT
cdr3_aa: CSAATGVTGELFF

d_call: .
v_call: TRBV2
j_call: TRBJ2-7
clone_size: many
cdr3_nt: TGTGCCAGCAGTGAAGCGCTTAACGGAGGCTACGAGCAGTACTTC
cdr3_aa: CASSEALNGGYEQYF

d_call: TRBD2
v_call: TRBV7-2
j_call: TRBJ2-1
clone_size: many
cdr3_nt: TGTGCCAGCAGCCAACCGGATAGCGGGAGTTTGGACGAGCAGTTCTTC
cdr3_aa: CASSQPDSGSLDEQFF

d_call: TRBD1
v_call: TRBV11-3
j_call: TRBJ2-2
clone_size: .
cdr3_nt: TGTGCCAGCAGCTTGGGACAGGCCGATACCGGGGAGCTGTTTTTT
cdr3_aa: CASSLGQADTGELFF

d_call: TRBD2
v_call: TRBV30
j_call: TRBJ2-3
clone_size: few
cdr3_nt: TGTGCCTGGAGTGGGGGACTAGCGGGAGGCACAGATACGCAGTATTTT
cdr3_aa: CAWSGGLAGGTDTQYF

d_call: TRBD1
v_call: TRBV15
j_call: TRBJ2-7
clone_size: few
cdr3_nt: TGTGCCACCAGCAGAGAGGACAGGGACTCCTACGAGCAGTACTTC
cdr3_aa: CATSREDRDSYEQYF

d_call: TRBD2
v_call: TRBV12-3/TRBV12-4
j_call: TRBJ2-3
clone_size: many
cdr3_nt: TGTGCCAGCAGTTGGACTAGCGGGAAGGGAGATACGCAGTATTTT
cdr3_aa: CASSWTSGKGDTQYF

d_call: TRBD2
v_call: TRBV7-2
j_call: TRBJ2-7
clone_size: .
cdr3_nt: TGTGCCAGCAGCCAAGATCGGGGACTAGCGGGAACCTCCTACGAGCAGTACTTC
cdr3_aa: CASSQDRGLAGTSYEQYF

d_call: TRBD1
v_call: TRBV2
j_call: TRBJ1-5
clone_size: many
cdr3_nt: TGTGCCAGCAACCCGGGACAGGGGAAAAATCAGCCCCAGCATTTT
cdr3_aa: CASNPGQGKNQPQHF